The 8 T cell receptor beta chains reported below all come from one sample, sequenced in a study of blood T cell repertoires in COVID-19. Produced via immunoSEQ multiplex PCR; TCRdb's table is partial and in-frame only. The sample shows about 190,000 clones, roughly 77% of them seen only once. The specimen was PBMCs or T cells enriched from blood (not recorded which). The receptors derive from a woman aged 45-65 years with acute COVID-19.

Here the CDR3 reads CAISVKGVSTIYF. CDR3 coding DNA: TGTGCCATCAGTGTTAAGGGGGTATCCACCATATATTTT. The chain is built from TRBV10-3 and TRBJ1-3, with a possible D match to TRBD1 (6 bases). The germline gives CDR1 ENHRY, CDR2 SYGVKD. The CDR3 runs to 13 residues. Between the trimmed V and J ends, which lost 4 bases and 9 bases, there was a span of 13 bases.

V and J are TRBV24-1 and TRBJ1-5; D is unresolved. In germline, CDR1 is KGHDR, CDR2 SFDVKD. The CDR3 covers 13 residues. V lost 4 bases to trimming and J lost 7 bases, with 10 bases between them. The CDR3 is CATSDRAGQPQHF. CDR3 bases: TGTGCCACCAGTGACAGAGCGGGGCAGCCCCAGCATTTT.

This chain links TRBV7-2 with TRBJ2-5; 15 bases match TRBD2. The CDR3 extends over 16 amino acids. Germline lookup yields CDR1 SGHTA and CDR2 FQGNSA. The junction had 2 bases not matched to a gene; V was cut back by 1 base and J by 5 bases. CDR3 sequence reads: CASSLGTSGGGETQYF. The CDR3 DNA follows: TGTGCCAGCAGCTTAGGGACTAGCGGGGGGGGTGAGACCCAGTACTTC. The full variable domain, its missing parts supplied by reference TRBV7-2 and TRBJ2-5, is GAGVSQSPSNKVTEKGKDVELRCDPISGHTALYWYRQSLGQGLEFLIYFQGNSAPDKSGLPSDRFSAERTGGSVSTLTIQRTQQEDSAVYLCASSLGTSGGGETQYFGPGTRLLVL.

The chain carries TRBV19 and TRBJ1-4; D remains ambiguous. The CDR3 has 12 amino acids. V was pared by 5 bases and J by 1 base, with 2 bases between. Germline V CDR1 and CDR2: LNHDA, SQIVND (reference sequence). Here the CDR3 DNA reads TGTGCCAGTAGTCGAACTAATGAAAAACTGTTTTTT. Its translation is CASSRTNEKLFF.

The J gene is TRBJ1-3, the V gene TRBV3-1 (or the pseudogene TRBV3-2); weak D call: TRBD1 (5 bases). CDR1 is LGHDT, CDR2 YNNKEL, per germline (reference sequence). Trimming left V 2 bases short and J 8 bases short, with 10 bases between. This CDR3 spans 13 amino acids. CDR3 nucleotides: TGTGCCAGCAGCCAATGGGGCGGGGACACCATATATTTT. This codes for CASSQWGGDTIYF.

V gene TRBV30 combines with J gene TRBJ2-1; 9 nucleotides align to TRBD1. The CDR3 sequence is 14 residues long. Germline V gene lookup returns CDR1 GTSNPN and CDR2 SVGIG (reference sequence). J was trimmed by 0 bases and V by 5 bases; bases with no gene match: 2. This CDR3 reads CAWLDRGSYNEQFF. In DNA form, the CDR3 reads TGTGCCTGGTTGGACAGGGGCTCCTACAATGAGCAGTTCTTC. Full variable domain (rest looked up from reference TRBV30 and TRBJ2-1): SQTIHQWPATLVQPVGSPLSLECTVEGTSNPNLYWYRQAAGRGLQLLFYSVGIGQISSEVPQNLSASRPQDRQFILSSKKLLLSDSGFYLCAWLDRGSYNEQFFGPGTRLTVL.

The chain links TRBV19 to TRBJ2-1; 13 nucleotides agree with TRBD2. The CDR3 extends over 15 amino acids. The V segment lost 4 bases and the J segment 6 bases; nucleotides outside the gene matches: 3. Germline V CDR1 and CDR2: LNHDA, SQIVND (reference sequence). The CDR3 loop reads CASSRGLAGSNEQFF. In nucleotides, the CDR3 is TGTGCCAGTAGTAGGGGACTAGCGGGGAGCAATGAGCAGTTCTTC.

With regard to this clone: Sequence at one end of the junction differs from germline and may be a read error. The chain couples TRBV28 to TRBJ1-5; D gene unclear. Germline V gives CDR1 MDHEN, CDR2 SYDVKM. There are 17 residues in the CDR3. The DNA for the CDR3 is TGTGCCAGCAGATTATCCCCCCCCTTGGGCGGCAATCAGCCCCAGCATTTT. Its translation is CASRLSPPLGGNQPQHF.